Each of the 5 T cell receptor beta chains below was sequenced from the same sample in a study of shared clonotypes between healthy human individuals. Clones were sequenced by immunoSEQ multiplex PCR, and TCRdb holds only the in-frame ones, with some missing. The sample includes some 2.1 million clones, roughly 93% of them seen just once. Positive CCR7 selection of CD45RO-negative cells yielded the naive CD8 cells, and terminally differentiated effector memory CD45RA+ cells were excluded. The sample was naive CD8+ T cells from PBMCs. Receptor source: a man aged 18 to 30 in good health. Some clones in this sample may be carry-over from other donors' samples.

The CDR3 here is CATSRGPWNTEAFF. The DNA for the CDR3 is TGTGCCACCAGCAGAGGGCCATGGAACACTGAAGCTTTCTTT. This chain joins TRBV15 and TRBJ1-1, with no clear D. The CDR3 has 14 amino acids. Deletions cut 1 base from V and 1 base from J, with 7 bases between. The germline V gene encodes CDR1 LNHNV and CDR2 YYDKDF (reference sequence).

This chain connects TRBV11-2 to TRBJ2-7, with D possibly being TRBD2 (6 bases). Trimming removed 5 bases at V and 6 bases at J, with 14 bases between. Germline values: CDR1 SGHAT, CDR2 FQNNGV. The CDR3 runs to 13 residues. The CDR3 DNA is TGTGCCAGCAGCCCGGTGACTAGTGCCGAGCAGTACTTC. As protein: CASSPVTSAEQYF.

In regard to this clone: This sample also contains other DNA sequences that code for the same CDR3. V gene TRBV27 combines with J gene TRBJ2-3; perhaps D is TRBD1 or TRBD2 (5 bases each). Germline CDR1 reads MNHEY; CDR2 reads SMNVEV (reference sequence). The CDR3 has 14 amino acids. Between the trimmed V and J ends, which lost 3 bases and 0 bases, there was a span of 7 bases. The CDR3 reads CASSLRGSTDTQYF. As DNA, the CDR3 is TGTGCCAGCAGTTTGAGGGGTAGCACAGATACGCAGTATTTT.

The rearrangement uses TRBV6-5 and TRBJ2-3, with a tentative D call TRBD1 (7 bases). Trimming pared 5 bases from V and 3 bases from J, leaving 15 bases between. The CDR3 consists of 15 residues. CDR1 MNHEY and CDR2 SVGAGI come from the germline V gene. The CDR3 spells CASSPGDRGTDTQYF. The CDR3 DNA reads as TGTGCCAGCAGTCCGGGGGACAGAGGAACAGATACGCAGTATTTT.

This chain uses TRBV27 with TRBJ2-5; 7 bases line up with TRBD2. Germline loops: CDR1 MNHEY, CDR2 SMNVEV (reference sequence). The junction had 5 bases not matched to a gene; V was cut back by 2 bases and J by 5 bases. CDR3 length: 14 residues. CDR3 amino acids: CASSLASGAETQYF. In DNA form, the CDR3 reads TGTGCCAGCAGTTTAGCCAGCGGGGCTGAGACCCAGTACTTC.